Below, 32 T cell receptor beta chains from the same sample are listed, as sequenced in a study of blood T cell repertoires in COVID-19. TCRdb's copy holds only in-frame clones and misses some; the assay was immunoSEQ multiplex PCR. This table has 81,000 or so clones, roughly 92% appearing once. Material for sequencing was peripheral blood. The receptors were sampled from a woman aged 55-69 years with active COVID-19.

The chain employs TRBV5-4 and TRBJ2-1; no definite D call. The germline V gene encodes CDR1 SGHNT and CDR2 YYREEE (reference sequence). This CDR3 contains 15 residues. Trimming left V 3 bases short and J 0 bases short, with 10 bases between. The CDR3: CASSSDMSSYNEQFF. The CDR3 bases are TGTGCCAGCAGCTCTGATATGAGCTCCTACAATGAGCAGTTCTTC.

V usage is TRBV25-1 and J usage is TRBJ1-4, with TRBD1 matching 12 bases. Germline CDR1 MGHDK, CDR2 SYGVNS. J was trimmed by 7 bases and V by 3 bases; bases with no gene match: 6. The CDR3 length is 16 residues. CDR3 nucleotides: TGTGCCAGCAGTGACCCGGGACAGGGGGCGATTGAAAAACTGTTTTTT. The encoded protein is CASSDPGQGAIEKLFF.

J is TRBJ2-5 and V is TRBV7-3, with D possibly being TRBD2 (5 bases). This CDR3 is 13 amino acids long. Germline loops: CDR1 SGHTA, CDR2 FQGTGA. V was shortened by 4 bases and J by 7 bases, with 13 bases between the two germline ends. The CDR3 spells CASSSGQGGTQYF. As DNA, the CDR3 is TGTGCCAGCAGCTCCGGGCAAGGAGGGACCCAGTACTTC.

The chain combines TRBV2 with TRBJ1-6, with D perhaps matching TRBD1 (5 bases). V dropped 6 bases and J dropped 9 bases, with 24 bases sitting between them. The CDR3 extends over 17 amino acids. Germline V CDR1 and CDR2: SNHLY, FYNNEI. CDR3 nucleotide sequence: TGTGCCAGCAGAGACCTAAGACGACAGACGGAAGGTTCACCCCTCCACTTT. It yields the protein CASRDLRRQTEGSPLHF.

This clone has a handful of counts. The gene calls are TRBV10-3 and TRBJ1-5; possible D gene TRBD1, 6 bases. Germline lookup yields CDR1 ENHRY and CDR2 SYGVKD. Trimming took off 5 bases at V and 5 bases at J, with 13 bases between the two ends. The CDR3 is made up of 14 amino acids. The CDR3 bases are TGTGCCATCAGTAAACAGGGTAACTATCAGCCCCAGCATTTT. Translation gives CAISKQGNYQPQHF.

The chain carries TRBV30 and TRBJ1-2; the D is unclear. The CDR3 has 10 amino acids. The V end lost 5 bases, the J end lost 3 bases, and 4 bases lay between the germline ends. Germline V gene sequence: CDR1 GTSNPN, CDR2 SVGIG (reference sequence). For the CDR3, the DNA is TGTGCCTGGGACTACTATGGCTACACCTTC. Translated, it gives CAWDYYGYTF.

This rearrangement joins TRBV3-1 (or the pseudogene TRBV3-2) to TRBJ2-1; TRBD2 aligns across 14 bases. The CDR3 runs to 18 residues. V shed 4 bases and J 4 bases; nucleotides not matched to a gene: 9. CDR1 LGHDT and CDR2 YNNKEL come from the germline V gene (reference sequence). CDR3 amino acids: CASSPMRLAGGAYNEQFF. As DNA, the CDR3 is TGTGCCAGCAGCCCTATGAGACTAGCGGGAGGGGCATACAATGAGCAGTTCTTC.

The V and J genes are TRBV14 and TRBJ1-5; 10 nucleotides line up with TRBD1. Germline V CDR1 and CDR2: SGHDN, FVKESK. Trimming at V came to 3 bases and at J to 10 bases, leaving 3 bases not matched to a gene. The CDR3 covers 13 residues. This chain's CDR3 is CASSHGTGVPQHF. CDR3 nucleotide sequence: TGTGCCAGCAGCCACGGGACAGGGGTACCCCAGCATTTT.

Written as DNA, the CDR3 is TGTGCCAGCAGTGTCGGTGCTAGCTACACCTTC. It encodes CASSVGASYTF. This chain joins TRBV2 and TRBJ1-2, with unresolved D. The CDR3 loop spans 11 amino acids. Trimming took 4 bases from V and 9 from J, leaving 9 bases between them. Germline lookup yields CDR1 SNHLY and CDR2 FYNNEI.

The rearrangement joins TRBV19 to TRBJ1-1; 7 bases fit TRBD1. The germline gives CDR1 LNHDA, CDR2 SQIVND (reference sequence). After removal of 6 bases from V and 2 bases from J, the junction contained 3 bases not matched to a gene. The CDR3 contains 13 residues. CDR3 sequence reads: CASRYRGNTEAFF. The CDR3 DNA reads as TGTGCCAGTAGGTACAGGGGAAACACTGAAGCTTTCTTT.

V and J are TRBV24-1 and TRBJ2-1; 10 nucleotides agree with TRBD2. CDR1 and CDR2 (germline): KGHDR, SFDVKD. J gave up 6 bases and V 1 base, and 5 bases lay outside the gene matches. CDR3 length equals 16 residues. CDR3 sequence: CATSDFSSGRRNEQFF. In DNA, the CDR3 is TGTGCCACCAGTGATTTTTCTAGCGGGAGACGCAATGAGCAGTTCTTC.

The chain has TRBV30 and TRBJ2-7, with 7 bases that match TRBD1. The V gene's germline CDR1 is GTSNPN and CDR2 SVGIG (reference sequence). The ends lost 2 bases at V and 2 bases at J; junction bases unmatched: 6. CDR3 size: 14 residues. CDR3 DNA sequence: TGTGCCTGGAGTTCCTGGGACAGTCCCTACGAGCAGTACTTC. It is translated as CAWSSWDSPYEQYF.

The rearrangement uses TRBV25-1 and TRBJ1-3; D uncertain. Trimming pared 6 bases from V and 0 bases from J, leaving 6 bases between. The CDR3 is 13 residues long. Germline values: CDR1 MGHDK, CDR2 SYGVNS. The CDR3 DNA is TGTGCCAGCAGACAATACTCTGGAAACACCATATATTTT. Translating it yields CASRQYSGNTIYF.

This clone came up once. This rearrangement joins TRBV4-1 to TRBJ2-5, with TRBD2 as a possible D gene (6 bases). The CDR3 length is 19 residues. Between the trimmed V and J ends, which lost 0 bases and 3 bases, there was a span of 23 bases. The V gene's germline CDR1 is MGHRA and CDR2 YSYEKL. The CDR3 nucleotides read TGCGCCAGCAGCCAAGACTTCGGGAGCGGCCAACAGGTTAAAGAGACCCAGTACTTC. Its protein product is CASSQDFGSGQQVKETQYF.

This rearrangement joins TRBV5-1 to TRBJ2-7, with 7 bases that match TRBD1. Germline loops: CDR1 SGHRS, CDR2 YFSETQ. J was trimmed by 10 bases and V by 1 base; bases with no gene match: 8. This CDR3 contains 13 residues. The CDR3 nucleotides read TGCGCCAGCAGCTTGAGGGACCGACAGGGTCAGTACTTC. Amino acids: CASSLRDRQGQYF.

The J gene is TRBJ2-6, the V gene TRBV12-5; tentative D call: TRBD1 (5 bases). This CDR3 contains 15 residues. V dropped 6 bases and J dropped 6 bases, with 15 bases sitting between them. Germline V gene lookup returns CDR1 LGHNT and CDR2 FRNRAP. The CDR3 coding sequence is TGTGCTAGTGGGACGACAGCGCCTCTGGCCAACGTCCTGACTTTC. This codes for CASGTTAPLANVLTF.

The genes are TRBV18 and TRBJ1-1; maybe TRBD1 (6 bases). CDR3 length: 15 amino acids. Trimming cost V 3 bases and J 1 base, with 12 bases left between them. The V gene's germline CDR1 is KGHSH and CDR2 LQKENI. As DNA, the CDR3 is TGTGCCAGCTCACCGTCCCAGGGGTCGAACACTGAAGCTTTCTTT. Translating it yields CASSPSQGSNTEAFF.

The chain links TRBV28 to TRBJ2-4, with D perhaps TRBD1 (6 bases). The CDR3 is 17 amino acids. Germline V gives CDR1 MDHEN, CDR2 SYDVKM. Trimming removed 6 bases from V and 2 bases from J, with 20 bases in between. The chain's CDR3 is CASSPGDPQLTKNIQYF. The CDR3 coding sequence is TGTGCCAGCAGCCCAGGGGACCCGCAATTGACCAAAAACATTCAGTACTTC.

This clone has just a few counts. The chain carries TRBV28 and TRBJ2-7; D not certain. The CDR3 contains 15 residues. Trimming shortened V by 6 bases and J by 0 bases, and 15 bases separated the two germline ends. Looked up from germline, CDR1 is MDHEN and CDR2 is SYDVKM. The CDR3 DNA reads TGTGCCAGCAGCCCCGGGTCTTATAGCTCCTACGAGCAGTACTTC. It translates to CASSPGSYSSYEQYF. Full variable domain (remainder filled in from reference TRBV28 and TRBJ2-7): DVKVTQSSRYLVKRTGEKVFLECVQDMDHENMFWYRQDPGLGLRLIYFSYDVKMKEKGDIPEGYSVSREKKERFSLILESASTNQTSMYLCASSPGSYSSYEQYFGPGTRLTVT.

Regarding this clone: The sample contains more than one DNA sequence encoding this CDR3. V gene TRBV6-2 or TRBV6-3 combines with J gene TRBJ1-5; 11 positions agree with TRBD1. J lost 6 bases, V lost 5 bases, and 6 bases had no gene match. The germline CDR1 and CDR2 sequences are MNHEY and SVGEGT. The CDR3 contains 15 residues. CDR3 nucleotides: TGTGCCAGCAGTCCCGGGACAGGGGGTGTTCAGCCCCAGCATTTT. It translates to CASSPGTGGVQPQHF.

This chain joins TRBV10-2 and TRBJ2-3; a possible D gene is TRBD2 (5 bases). This CDR3 region has 12 residues. Per germline, CDR1 WSHSY and CDR2 SAAADI. V was pared by 7 bases and J by 4 bases, with 9 bases between. Here the CDR3 DNA reads TGCGCCAGCACTCGGGGTCCAGATACGCAGTATTTT. It yields the protein CASTRGPDTQYF.

The genes are TRBV28 and TRBJ1-1; D is undetermined. The V end lost 3 bases, the J end lost 7 bases, and 9 bases lay between the germline ends. The CDR3 loop spans 12 amino acids. Germline V gene lookup returns CDR1 MDHEN and CDR2 SYDVKM. CDR3 sequence reads: CASSFGSREAFF. The CDR3 DNA sequence: TGTGCCAGCAGTTTTGGGAGCCGTGAAGCTTTCTTT.

This chain uses TRBV10-2 with TRBJ2-5; D is ambiguous. The CDR3 totals 14 residues. The V end was cut by 0 bases, the J end by 5 bases, with 10 bases between. From germline, CDR1 is WSHSY and CDR2 SAAADI. CDR3 amino acids: CASSESNSRETQYF. For the CDR3, the DNA is TGCGCCAGCAGTGAGTCGAACAGCAGGGAGACCCAGTACTTC.

The genes are TRBV24-1 and TRBJ2-2; TRBD1 might be the D (6 bases). V was trimmed by 5 bases and J by 6 bases, leaving 15 bases between them. The CDR3 is 15 amino acids. Germline V lookup: CDR1 KGHDR, CDR2 SFDVKD. CDR3 sequence reads: CATSVGQGIAGELFF. The CDR3 nucleotides read TGTGCCACCAGTGTAGGGCAGGGGATAGCCGGGGAGCTGTTTTTT.

The chain couples TRBV19 to TRBJ1-4, with D unresolved. The V end lost 4 bases, the J end lost 6 bases, and 9 bases lay between the germline ends. The CDR3 extends over 13 amino acids. Germline V gene lookup returns CDR1 LNHDA and CDR2 SQIVND (reference sequence). In nucleotides, the CDR3 is TGTGCCAGTAGTACCCGTAGTTATGAAAAACTGTTTTTT. As protein: CASSTRSYEKLFF.

The V gene is TRBV4-1, the J gene TRBJ2-7, with D tentatively TRBD1 (6 bases). V lost 0 bases to trimming and J lost 6 bases, with 18 bases between them. There are 16 residues in the CDR3. Germline CDR1 and CDR2: MGHRA and YSYEKL. The CDR3 is CASSQDWGQGGSEQYF. The CDR3 DNA is TGCGCCAGCAGCCAAGATTGGGGGCAGGGCGGCTCCGAGCAGTACTTC.

The chain joins TRBV13 to TRBJ1-2, with unresolved D. The CDR3 spans 14 residues. The germline CDR1 and CDR2 sequences are PRHDT and FYEKMQ (reference sequence). Between the trimmed V and J ends, which lost 3 bases and 4 bases, there was a span of 12 bases. CDR3 in amino acids: CASSLGPSVYGYTF. In DNA, the CDR3 is TGTGCCAGCAGCTTGGGCCCGTCGGTCTATGGCTACACCTTC.

The rearrangement links TRBV6-5 to TRBJ2-1, with D perhaps TRBD1 (5 bases). V was trimmed by 6 bases and J by 8 bases, leaving 11 bases between them. Germline CDR1 reads MNHEY; CDR2 reads SVGAGI. The CDR3 loop spans 12 amino acids. CDR3 in DNA: TGTGCCAGCAGCCAGGGTGGCGATGAGCAGTTCTTC. Amino acid sequence: CASSQGGDEQFF.

The chain combines TRBV18 with TRBJ2-2; D is unclear. CDR1 is KGHSH, CDR2 LQKENI, per germline. The V and J ends lost 3 bases and 5 bases respectively, with 16 bases between them. The CDR3 is made up of 16 amino acids. The CDR3 sequence is CASSPPRGAVTGELFF. The DNA of the CDR3 is TGTGCCAGCTCACCCCCGCGTGGAGCCGTGACCGGGGAGCTGTTTTTT.

The V call is TRBV5-1, the J call TRBJ2-3, with 12 bases lining up with TRBD1. This CDR3 region has 16 residues. V was clipped by 0 bases and J by 2 bases; unmatched bases: 1. Germline assignment: CDR1 SGHRS and CDR2 YFSETQ. The CDR3 sequence: CASSLEGQGATDTQYF. In DNA form, the CDR3 reads TGCGCCAGCAGCTTGGAGGGACAGGGGGCCACAGATACGCAGTATTTT.

The J gene is TRBJ2-3, the V gene TRBV5-1, with no clear D. This CDR3 is 16 amino acids long. Trimming removed 1 base at V and 3 bases at J, with 15 bases between. Germline V gives CDR1 SGHRS, CDR2 YFSETQ. The CDR3 coding sequence is TGCGCCAGCAGCTTGTATGAGTCTCTAGGAACAGATACGCAGTATTTT. Protein product: CASSLYESLGTDTQYF.

CDR3 nucleotide sequence: TGTGCCAGCAGCCCGACAGGGAATTCACCCCTCCACTTT. It is translated as CASSPTGNSPLHF. The gene calls are TRBV7-9 and TRBJ1-6, with 7 bases fitting TRBD1. This CDR3 has 13 amino acids. J gave up 7 bases and V 5 bases, and 2 bases lay outside the gene matches. Germline lookup yields CDR1 SEHNR and CDR2 FQNEAQ (reference sequence).